The rows below give T cell receptor beta chains drawn from one sample of a study of low-dose radiotherapy and immunotherapy resistance in tumors. One entry per CDR3 protein results from TCRdb running MiXCR on the reads. This sample carries 50,000 or so distinct CDR3 sequences, 23% of them seen once, and the ten largest clones take 6% to 8.5%. The material was PBMCs, obtained after low-dose radiotherapy plus immunotherapy. These receptors originate from a male donor with prostate cancer. Each CDR3 is given with its conserved first and last residue. D genes are given only for firm matches. Clone size, where shown, is once, few, many, or a class for clones that have expanded.

clone size: NA; D gene: TRBD1; V gene: TRBV20-1; J gene: TRBJ2-7; CDR3 DNA: TGCAGTACTAGTCGATTGAGGACAGGGAATGACAATGAGCAGTACTTC; CDR3 protein: CSTSRLRTGNDNEQYF
clone size: NA; D gene: NA; V gene: TRBV21-1; J gene: TRBJ2-1; CDR3 DNA: TGTGCCAGCAGCAAAGGGTGCGGCTATGGCAATGAGCAGTTCTTC; CDR3 protein: CASSKGCGYGNEQFF
clone size: NA; D gene: NA; V gene: TRBV6-8; J gene: TRBJ2-4; CDR3 DNA: TGTGCCAGCTCAAATAGGGGATCTCGCATCTTC; CDR3 protein: CASSNRGSRIF
clone size: many; D gene: TRBD1; V gene: TRBV5-6; J gene: TRBJ1-2; CDR3 DNA: TGTGCCAGCAGCCCTAGGACAGGGGATGGCTACACCTTC; CDR3 protein: CASSPRTGDGYTF
clone size: many; D gene: NA; V gene: TRBV20-1; J gene: TRBJ1-2; CDR3 DNA: TGCAGTGCTAGTGAGGGTGGAAACTATGGCTACACCTTC; CDR3 protein: CSASEGGNYGYTF
clone size: many; D gene: NA; V gene: TRBV20-1; J gene: TRBJ2-4; CDR3 DNA: TGCAGTGCTAGCTCGCTGGGGGTAGTCAAAAACATTCAGTACTTC; CDR3 protein: CSASSLGVVKNIQYF
clone size: NA; D gene: NA; V gene: TRBV4-3; J gene: TRBJ2-5; CDR3 DNA: TGCGCCAGCAGCCAACCGACGACAGAGACCCAGTACTTC; CDR3 protein: CASSQPTTETQYF
clone size: NA; D gene: TRBD2; V gene: TRBV5-3; J gene: TRBJ2-1; CDR3 DNA: TGTGCCAGCAGCTTGGGACTAGCGGGGGGGAATGAGCAGTTCTTC; CDR3 protein: CASSLGLAGGNEQFF
clone size: many; D gene: TRBD2; V gene: TRBV24-1; J gene: TRBJ2-1; CDR3 DNA: TGTGCCACCAGTGATACCGGGACTAGCAGATACAATGAGCAGTTCTTC; CDR3 protein: CATSDTGTSRYNEQFF
clone size: NA; D gene: NA; V gene: TRBV5-1; J gene: TRBJ2-7; CDR3 DNA: TGCGCCAGCAGCTCTGTAGCGACCAGCTCCTACGAGCAGTACTTC; CDR3 protein: CASSSVATSSYEQYF
clone size: once; D gene: TRBD2; V gene: TRBV5-3; J gene: TRBJ2-7; CDR3 DNA: TGTGCCAGCAGCTACGCTAGCGGGGGCTACGAGCAGTACTTC; CDR3 protein: CASSYASGGYEQYF
clone size: many; D gene: NA; V gene: TRBV6-2/TRBV6-3; J gene: TRBJ2-3; CDR3 DNA: TGTGCCAGCAGGATACAGGGAGGCACAGATACGCAGTATTTT; CDR3 protein: CASRIQGGTDTQYF
clone size: many; D gene: NA; V gene: TRBV11-2; J gene: TRBJ1-1; CDR3 DNA: TGTGCCAACAGCTTAGATTGGGGATCCGCTTTCTTT; CDR3 protein: CANSLDWGSAFF
clone size: many; D gene: NA; V gene: TRBV12-3/TRBV12-4; J gene: TRBJ1-1; CDR3 DNA: TGTGCCACAACCCGGGACTTAAACACTGAAGCTTTCTTT; CDR3 protein: CATTRDLNTEAFF
clone size: NA; D gene: NA; V gene: TRBV7-2; J gene: TRBJ2-7; CDR3 DNA: TGTGCCAGCAGCTTGCAGGGGCTCGTGAACGAGCAGTACTTC; CDR3 protein: CASSLQGLVNEQYF
clone size: many; D gene: NA; V gene: TRBV7-2; J gene: TRBJ2-4; CDR3 DNA: TGTGCCAGCAGCCCCTCCGACTCATGGGTTCAGTACTTC; CDR3 protein: CASSPSDSWVQYF
clone size: many; D gene: TRBD1; V gene: TRBV12-3/TRBV12-4; J gene: TRBJ2-4; CDR3 DNA: TGTGCCAGCAGTTCCCGGGACAGGGAAATCGACATTCAGTACTTC; CDR3 protein: CASSSRDREIDIQYF
clone size: NA; D gene: TRBD2; V gene: TRBV5-1; J gene: TRBJ2-7; CDR3 DNA: TGCGCCAGCAGCAGCGGGACGGCAACCTACGAGCAGTACTTC; CDR3 protein: CASSSGTATYEQYF
clone size: many; D gene: TRBD2; V gene: TRBV27; J gene: TRBJ2-7; CDR3 DNA: TGTGCCAGCAGTCCTGTGGGGGGGAGCTCCTACGAGCAGTACTTC; CDR3 protein: CASSPVGGSSYEQYF
clone size: NA; D gene: NA; V gene: TRBV7-2; J gene: TRBJ2-2; CDR3 DNA: TGTGCCAGCACTTATTCGGGGAACACCGGGGAGCTGTTTTTT; CDR3 protein: CASTYSGNTGELFF
clone size: many; D gene: TRBD2; V gene: TRBV3-1; J gene: TRBJ2-1; CDR3 DNA: TGTGCCAGCACCTATAGCGGGGCCCCCGGGGAGCAGTTCTTC; CDR3 protein: CASTYSGAPGEQFF